Sequencing of this T cell receptor beta chain was carried out in a study of cytomegalovirus exposure and HLA in healthy donors. The study, taken as a whole, reports: In most subjects, TCR beta sequences reportedly gave accurate predictions of HLA-A and HLA-B alleles. Being productive about 87% or about 30% of the time was typical of most TCR beta V segments in an earlier analysis.

Researchers ran the PCR with 60 Vbeta and 13 Jbeta primers. Produced via immunoSEQ multiplex PCR; TCRdb's table is partial and in-frame only. The data contain approximately 83,000 clones, 80% of them seen just once; the ten biggest clones take up 2%. Of note for this clone: Its cognate antigen is unknown.

When sampled, the donors appeared nominally healthy, though they likely had unrecorded immune exposures. This receptor was taken from a man aged 18 to 29 in good health and CMV-seronegative. Sequencing was done on a sample of PBMCs.

This CDR3 is CSENSGETQYF. CDR3 DNA sequence: TGCAGCGAAAACTCAGGGGAGACCCAGTACTTC. The chain joins TRBV29-1 to TRBJ2-5, with a weak D call TRBD1 (5 bases). V gave up 7 bases and J gave up 5 bases, with 11 bases separating them. This CDR3 contains 11 residues. In germline, CDR1 is SQVTM, CDR2 ANQGSEA.